Following are 6 T cell receptor beta chains from one sample sequenced in a study of CD8+ T cells in alopecia areata. TCR sequencing used cDNA made by reverse transcription of extracted RNA. TCRdb's table, derived via immunoSEQ multiplex PCR, lists solely in-frame clones and lacks some. The sample comprises some 200,000 clones, 45% to 70% of which are singletons, and around 5.1% rests with the top ten. The sequencing sample was made of CD8+ T cells sorted from blood. The receptors were sampled from a human donor in good health.

This clone was detected only a few times. The V gene is TRBV29-1, the J gene TRBJ2-7; 9 nucleotides match TRBD2. Germline CDR1 reads SQVTM; CDR2 reads ANQGSEA. V dropped 3 bases and J dropped 5; count of bases not matched to a gene: 8. This CDR3 has 14 residues. The CDR3 here is CSVDARGGFNEQYF. CDR3 bases: TGCAGCGTTGATGCGCGGGGGGGATTCAACGAGCAGTACTTC.

The chain joins TRBV29-1 to TRBJ2-1; maybe TRBD2 (5 bases). The germline CDR1 and CDR2 sequences are SQVTM and ANQGSEA. V was cut by 7 bases and J by 4 bases, with 14 bases left in between. The CDR3 consists of 13 residues. CDR3: CSARPGLYNEQFF. CDR3 DNA sequence: TGCAGCGCCCGTCCAGGACTTTACAATGAGCAGTTCTTC.

The gene calls are TRBV27 and TRBJ2-7; D unresolved. Trimming pared 3 bases from V and 0 bases from J, leaving 15 bases between. Germline V gives CDR1 MNHEY, CDR2 SMNVEV (reference sequence). The CDR3 is 16 residues long. CDR3 sequence (DNA): TGTGCCAGCAGTTTTCTCTCCAGACGCCCCTCCTACGAGCAGTACTTC. Protein sequence: CASSFLSRRPSYEQYF.

V and J are TRBV14 and TRBJ1-1; D is unresolved. V shed 0 bases and J shed 3 bases, with 5 bases lying between them. Per the germline V gene, CDR1 is SGHDN and CDR2 is FVKESK. This CDR3 region has 13 residues. Written as DNA, the CDR3 is TGTGCCAGCAGCCAAGACCATCACACTGAAGCTTTCTTT. This translates into CASSQDHHTEAFF.

This clone was recorded at least ten times. V usage is TRBV6-5 and J usage is TRBJ1-1; D is unresolved. The CDR3 length is 14 residues. Germline CDR1 MNHEY, CDR2 SVGAGI. The V and J ends lost 0 bases and 8 bases respectively, with 13 bases between them. The DNA for the CDR3 is TGTGCCAGCAGTTACTCGAATGGCGAGGGCGAAGCTTTCTTT. This sequence encodes CASSYSNGEGEAFF.

The J gene is TRBJ2-7, the V gene TRBV13, with D possibly being TRBD2 (5 bases). Germline V gives CDR1 PRHDT, CDR2 FYEKMQ (reference sequence). Trimming pared 0 bases from V and 3 bases from J, leaving 12 bases between. The CDR3 is made up of 15 amino acids. The DNA of the CDR3 is TGTGCCAGCAGCTTAGGCCGAGGGAACAACTACGAGCAGTACTTC. Encoded protein: CASSLGRGNNYEQYF.